Each of the 10 T cell receptor beta chains below was sequenced from the same sample in a study of human T cells and chemical hapten exposure. In TCRdb, the RACE reads were re-called with MiXCR into one record per CDR3 protein. The sample holds 300,000 to 450,000 distinct CDR3 sequences, 4.5% to 7% seen once. Noted time point: pre-sensitization, week 0. Specified treatment: therapeutic diphenylcyclopropenone sensitization with weekly scalp DPC. The specimen comprised whole blood, sampled in connection with sensitization to the hapten diphenylcyclopropenone (DPC). The receptor source for this set is a woman aged 18-30 years with alopecia areata. Some clones in this sample may be carry-over from other donors' samples.

Many counts were recorded for this clonotype. The chain combines TRBV7-3 with TRBJ1-6; 8 nucleotides line up with TRBD1. There are 14 residues in the CDR3. The ends lost 5 bases at V and 8 bases at J; junction bases unmatched: 5. Germline CDR1 SGHTA, CDR2 FQGTGA. CDR3 sequence reads: CASSPTGVDSPLHF. The DNA for the CDR3 is TGTGCCAGCAGCCCGACAGGGGTTGATTCACCCCTCCACTTT.

At least ten counts were recorded for this clonotype. The chain carries TRBV12-3 or TRBV12-4 and TRBJ1-1, with D possibly TRBD1 on 6 matching bases. Trimming stripped 3 bases from V and 11 bases from J, with 19 bases between. The CDR3 loop spans 14 amino acids. The CDR3 bases are TGTGCCAGCAGTTTCCCTGGGGGGCCCCGAGAGGCTTTCTTT. Protein: CASSFPGGPREAFF.

This clonotype has a count of ten or more. The chain uses TRBV29-1 and TRBJ2-3, with 13 nucleotides matching TRBD2. Germline V gives CDR1 SQVTM, CDR2 ANQGSEA. This CDR3 has 15 residues. Trimming removed 5 bases from V and 3 bases from J; junction bases left unmatched: 5. CDR3 DNA: TGCAGCGTTTTCGGGACTAGCGGGGTGACAGATACGCAGTATTTT. This translates into CSVFGTSGVTDTQYF.

The genes are TRBV6-4 and TRBJ2-3, with D tentatively TRBD1 or TRBD2 (5 bases each). V lost 10 bases, J lost 0 bases, and 35 bases lay in between. Germline V gives CDR1 MRHNA, CDR2 SNTAGT. There are 21 residues in the CDR3. CDR3: CATLSPGRLHQTANSTDTQYF. CDR3 coding DNA: TGTGCCACCCTGAGCCCGGGACGGCTTCACCAAACTGCCAATAGCACAGATACGCAGTATTTT.

This chain links TRBV5-1 with TRBJ2-5, with TRBD1 matching over 9 bases. Germline lookup yields CDR1 SGHRS and CDR2 YFSETQ. The J segment lost 4 bases and the V segment lost 3 bases, leaving 4 bases of the junction unmatched. The CDR3 spans 14 residues. CDR3 bases: TGCGCCAGCAGCTCTGGGACAGGGCTAGAGACCCAGTACTTC. Translating gives CASSSGTGLETQYF.

Only a few counts were recorded for this clonotype. The rearrangement links TRBV10-3 to TRBJ1-5, with a weak D call TRBD1 (6 bases). Trimming pared 0 bases from V and 3 bases from J, leaving 15 bases between. Germline V gene sequence: CDR1 ENHRY, CDR2 SYGVKD. This CDR3 has 17 residues. CDR3 sequence: CAISESGGQPYNQPQHF. CDR3 nucleotides: TGTGCCATCAGTGAGTCTGGAGGACAGCCTTACAATCAGCCCCAGCATTTT.

As regards this clonotype: The junction differs from germline at one of its ends, possibly a read error. The J gene is TRBJ2-1, the V gene TRBV3-1, with D maybe TRBD1 (6 bases). The length of the CDR3 is 17 residues. Germline CDR1 is LGHDT and CDR2 is YNNKEL (reference sequence). CDR3 region: CASSQDGQSSSYNKQFF. CDR3 in DNA: TGTGCCAGCAGCCAAGACGGACAGTCGAGCTCCTACAATAAGCAGTTCTTC.

This clonotype appeared many times. V gene TRBV5-1 combines with J gene TRBJ1-1; the D is unclear. V was cut by 2 bases and J by 4 bases, with 12 bases left in between. CDR1 SGHRS and CDR2 YFSETQ come from the germline V gene. The CDR3 extends over 14 amino acids. CDR3 in amino acids: CASSFEGASTEAFF. In DNA form, the CDR3 reads TGCGCCAGCAGCTTTGAGGGCGCGAGCACTGAAGCTTTCTTT.

As regards this clonotype: It may be a read error: a sequence one base away is much more abundant. This chain connects TRBV24-1 to TRBJ1-4; D is unclear. Germline-derived CDR1 and CDR2 are KGHDR and SFDVKD. The length of the CDR3 is 12 residues. V gave up 8 bases and J gave up 6 bases, with 9 bases separating them. The chain's CDR3 is CATMEQDEKLFF. CDR3 nucleotide sequence: TGTGCCACCATGGAGCAGGATGAAAAACTGTTTTTT.

This clonotype was observed at least ten times. The CDR3 protein is CASSRAGTSKIDTQYF. The CDR3 bases are TGTGCCAGCAGTAGGGCAGGGACCTCTAAGATAGATACGCAGTATTTT. The chain couples TRBV6-1 to TRBJ2-3; D assignment may be TRBD1 or TRBD2 (5 bases each). The CDR3 consists of 16 residues. V was cut by 5 bases and J by 5 bases, with 20 bases left in between. Germline lookup yields CDR1 MNHNS and CDR2 SASEGT.